Following are 27 T cell receptor beta chains from one sample sequenced in a study of T cells in Graves' hyperthyroidism and ophthalmopathy. RNA transcripts yielded amplified TCR beta CDR3 regions. HTBI primers were used for first-round RT-PCR of the TCR CDR3. TCRdb reprocessed the multiplex PCR reads via MiXCR and lists one record per CDR3 protein. The sample consists of approximately 590,000 distinct CDR3 sequences, about a sixth of them appearing once. The sample comprised blood. All receptors come from a woman under 40 with Graves' hyperthyroidism.

The chain carries TRBV9 and TRBJ2-7; 7 bases are a match to TRBD2. V trimming: 0 bases; J trimming: 5 bases; junction bases outside the gene matches: 17. CDR1 SGDLS and CDR2 YYNGEE come from the germline V gene. This CDR3 comprises 18 residues. The CDR3 sequence is CASSVVRPGGARFHEQYF. The CDR3 DNA follows: TGTGCCAGCAGCGTAGTAAGGCCGGGGGGAGCAAGGTTCCACGAGCAGTACTTC.

The chain links TRBV7-2 to TRBJ2-3; tentatively, D is TRBD1 (7 bases). Germline assignment: CDR1 SGHTA and CDR2 FQGNSA. The V end lost 5 bases, the J end lost 0 bases, and 12 bases lay between the germline ends. The CDR3 sequence is 15 residues long. This CDR3 is CASSGGTASTDTQYF. The CDR3 region has the DNA TGTGCCAGCAGCGGGGGGACAGCTAGCACAGATACGCAGTATTTT.

This clonotype was observed many times. The gene calls are TRBV5-1 and TRBJ2-5, with TRBD2 matching over 8 bases. Germline V CDR1 and CDR2: SGHRS, YFSETQ. This CDR3 is built from 16 residues. V trimming: 0 bases; J trimming: 7 bases; junction bases outside the gene matches: 11. In DNA form, the CDR3 reads TGCGCCAGCAGCTTGGATACAGCGGGAGTAACTTGGACCCAGTACTTC. Translating it yields CASSLDTAGVTWTQYF.

This clonotype was counted many times. The chain has TRBV11-2 and TRBJ2-1; D gene ambiguous. V was trimmed by 1 base and J by 4 bases, leaving 17 bases between them. This CDR3 contains 17 residues. Germline CDR1 is SGHAT and CDR2 is FQNNGV. This CDR3 reads CASSLAEGSIRYNEQFF. In DNA form, the CDR3 reads TGTGCCAGCAGCTTAGCAGAAGGGTCCATCCGGTACAATGAGCAGTTCTTC. Full variable domain (remainder filled in from reference TRBV11-2 and TRBJ2-1): EAGVAQSPRYKIIEKRQSVAFWCNPISGHATLYWYQQILGQGPKLLIQFQNNGVVDDSQLPKDRFSAERLKGVDSTLKIQPAKLEDSAVYLCASSLAEGSIRYNEQFFGPGTRLTVL.

This clonotype was detected ten times or more. The chain uses TRBV5-1 and TRBJ1-1; the D is unclear. Trimming took 7 bases from V and 1 from J, leaving 11 bases between them. CDR1 SGHRS and CDR2 YFSETQ come from the germline V gene. The CDR3 spans 13 residues. CDR3 nucleotide sequence: TGCGCCAGCGGGAATGGCCAGAACACTGAAGCTTTCTTT. Protein: CASGNGQNTEAFF.

V gene TRBV10-3 combines with J gene TRBJ2-7, with 8 nucleotides matching TRBD2. V lost 1 base and J lost 7; bases outside the gene matches: 3. CDR3 size: 13 residues. Germline CDR1 reads ENHRY; CDR2 reads SYGVKD. This chain's CDR3 is CAISEFEREEQYF. CDR3 nucleotide sequence: TGTGCCATCAGTGAGTTCGAGCGGGAGGAGCAGTACTTC.

This clonotype was recorded many times. J is TRBJ1-2 and V is TRBV30; 9 nucleotides line up with TRBD1. The CDR3 spans 15 residues. CDR1 GTSNPN and CDR2 SVGIG come from the germline V gene (reference sequence). V lost 3 bases and J lost 4; bases outside the gene matches: 9. CDR3 coding DNA: TGTGCCTGGAGGGAAACAGGGGGCGCATTCTATGGCTACACCTTC. This encodes CAWRETGGAFYGYTF. Variable domain in full (rest from reference TRBV30 and TRBJ1-2): SQTIHQWPATLVQPVGSPLSLECTVEGTSNPNLYWYRQAAGRGLQLLFYSVGIGQISSEVPQNLSASRPQDRQFILSSKKLLLSDSGFYLCAWRETGGAFYGYTFGSGTRLTVV.

This clonotype was observed many times. The chain employs TRBV20-1 and TRBJ2-7, with D unclear. V was shortened by 2 bases and J by 2 bases, with 7 bases between the two germline ends. The CDR3 has 12 residues. Germline CDR1 is DFQATT and CDR2 is SNEGSKA (reference sequence). CDR3 sequence reads: CSARNKAYEQYF. CDR3 nucleotide sequence: TGCAGTGCTAGAAATAAAGCCTACGAGCAGTACTTC.

This clonotype appeared many times. The chain recombines TRBV18 with TRBJ1-5; no reliable D call. Trimming stripped 6 bases from V and 5 bases from J, with 11 bases between. The CDR3 covers 13 residues. Germline CDR1 is KGHSH and CDR2 is LQKENI. Here the CDR3 reads CASSRVSDQPQHF. CDR3 sequence (DNA): TGTGCCAGCTCCCGGGTCTCTGATCAGCCCCAGCATTTT.

The J gene is TRBJ1-1, the V gene TRBV27; a weak D match, TRBD1 (6 bases). Germline CDR1 MNHEY, CDR2 SMNVEV (reference sequence). Trimming removed 10 bases at V and 10 bases at J, with 22 bases between. The CDR3 totals 13 residues. For the CDR3, the DNA is TGTGCCACCCATCACCACGGGACAAGGATAGCTTTCTTT. Protein product: CATHHHGTRIAFF.

The chain uses TRBV28 and TRBJ2-2; D not certain. Germline CDR1 is MDHEN and CDR2 is SYDVKM. The length of the CDR3 is 14 residues. Trimming took off 5 bases at V and 8 bases at J, with 15 bases between the two ends. CDR3 amino acids: CASSPTTPIGELFF. The DNA for the CDR3 is TGTGCCAGCAGTCCAACCACCCCCATAGGGGAGCTGTTTTTT.

The rearrangement links TRBV28 to TRBJ2-7, with 13 bases identical to TRBD2. The CDR3 covers 17 residues. J was trimmed by 5 bases and V by 6 bases; bases with no gene match: 13. Germline-derived CDR1 and CDR2 are MDHEN and SYDVKM. The CDR3 region is CASRFGLAGVGEDEQYF. DNA for the CDR3: TGTGCCAGCAGATTCGGACTAGCGGGAGTCGGAGAAGACGAGCAGTACTTC.

This clonotype was detected many times. The gene calls are TRBV7-2 and TRBJ2-5; D is unresolved. Trimming took 1 base from V and 4 from J, leaving 10 bases between them. The CDR3 totals 14 residues. Germline lookup yields CDR1 SGHTA and CDR2 FQGNSA. The CDR3 bases are TGTGCCAGCAGCTTAGGAGCTTTTCTAGAGACCCAGTACTTC. This gives the protein CASSLGAFLETQYF.

This clonotype was recorded at least ten times. CDR3 region: CASSQVFRGTEAFF. The CDR3 DNA reads TGTGCCAGCAGCCAAGTTTTCCGGGGGACTGAAGCTTTCTTT. The chain links TRBV3-1 to TRBJ1-1, with a weak D call TRBD1 (5 bases). Germline CDR1 reads LGHDT; CDR2 reads YNNKEL (reference sequence). The CDR3 runs to 14 residues. V lost 1 base and J 5 bases, leaving 11 bases between the germline ends.

This clonotype was counted at least ten times. The DNA of the CDR3 is TGTGCCAGCAGCCTAGGACTAGCGGGAGGGCATCGGGAGCAGTTCTTC. Translation: CASSLGLAGGHREQFF. This rearrangement joins TRBV3-2 to TRBJ2-1; TRBD2, the D gene given by the table, was not confirmed from the DNA. TRBV3-2 represents a pseudogene. This CDR3 spans 16 amino acids.

This clonotype has just a few counts. V gene TRBV7-9 combines with J gene TRBJ2-3; 10 bases fit TRBD2. The CDR3 extends over 19 amino acids. V was clipped by 5 bases and J by 0 bases; unmatched bases: 14. The germline V gene has CDR1 SEHNR and CDR2 FQNEAQ (reference sequence). The CDR3 nucleotides read TGTGCCAGCAGCACGGGACTAGCGTCTGATTTCTTTAGCACAGATACGCAGTATTTT. This sequence encodes CASSTGLASDFFSTDTQYF.

This clonotype was counted only a few times. The genes are TRBV6-1 and TRBJ1-1; tentative D call: TRBD1 (6 bases). Germline V gene lookup returns CDR1 MNHNS and CDR2 SASEGT. V dropped 8 bases and J dropped 10 bases, with 29 bases sitting between them. This CDR3 region has 16 residues. The CDR3 DNA reads as TGTGCCAGCGCCGAGGGGGTACAGGGCCCTACAGGTGGAGCTTTCTTT. Amino acid sequence: CASAEGVQGPTGGAFF.

This clonotype showed up many times. The chain recombines TRBV27 with TRBJ1-2; tentatively, D is TRBD1 (6 bases). Germline CDR1 and CDR2: MNHEY and SMNVEV (reference sequence). The germline V and J ends were trimmed by 5 bases and 2 bases, with 9 bases remaining between them. The CDR3 is 13 amino acids. The CDR3, as DNA: TGTGCCAGCAGTCAAGGACAGAACTATGGCTACACCTTC. Translation gives CASSQGQNYGYTF.

This chain uses TRBV5-6 with TRBJ2-2; D not certain. CDR1 and CDR2 from the germline V gene are SGHDT and YYEEEE. V was cut by 0 bases and J by 6 bases, with 12 bases left in between. The CDR3 totals 15 residues. CDR3 sequence (DNA): TGTGCCAGCAGCTTGGTTAGGACCTCCCCCGGGGAGCTGTTTTTT. This gives the protein CASSLVRTSPGELFF.

This clonotype was observed at least ten times. The V call is TRBV20-1, the J call TRBJ2-5; perhaps TRBD1 as D (6 bases). CDR1 is DFQATT and CDR2 is SNEGSKA in the germline V gene (reference sequence). V was pared by 4 bases and J by 7 bases, with 19 bases between. There are 14 residues in the CDR3. CDR3 in DNA: TGCAGTGCTACTCGACCCTCAGGGGACGTGACCCAGTACTTC. Translating it yields CSATRPSGDVTQYF.

This clonotype has a handful of counts. CDR3 loop: CASSQDRAGNTEAFF. The DNA of the CDR3 is TGCGCCAGCAGCCAAGATCGGGCAGGGAACACTGAAGCTTTCTTT. The chain employs TRBV4-1 and TRBJ1-1; no reliable D call. The CDR3 covers 15 residues. In germline, CDR1 is MGHRA, CDR2 YSYEKL. V lost 0 bases and J 1 base, leaving 9 bases between the germline ends.

This clonotype was picked up many times. V and J are TRBV12-3 or TRBV12-4 and TRBJ2-7, with D unresolved. Trimming removed 3 bases from V and 5 bases from J, with 14 bases in between. CDR3 size: 14 residues. The CDR3 coding sequence is TGTGCCAGCAGTTTGGTTGATTTGGGCGACGAGCAGTACTTC. It specifies CASSLVDLGDEQYF.

Ten or more counts support this clonotype. This chain links TRBV5-5 with TRBJ1-4; maybe TRBD1 (5 bases). Germline V lookup: CDR1 SGHKS, CDR2 YYEKEE (reference sequence). V was pared by 1 base and J by 5 bases, with 15 bases between. The CDR3 consists of 16 residues. The CDR3 loop reads CASSLFLGPINEKLFF. The CDR3 bases are TGTGCCAGCAGCTTGTTCCTGGGACCGATAAATGAAAAACTGTTTTTT.

This clonotype was detected ten times or more. The V gene is TRBV12-3 or TRBV12-4, the J gene TRBJ1-2; D is ambiguous. Trimming stripped 1 base from V and 2 bases from J, with 8 bases between. This CDR3 has 14 amino acids. CDR3 loop: CASSLGAANYGYTF. CDR3 nucleotides: TGTGCCAGCAGTTTAGGGGCAGCCAACTATGGCTACACCTTC.

This clonotype has just a few counts. This chain joins TRBV5-1 and TRBJ2-1, with 11 bases matching TRBD2. Losses at the gene ends were 5 bases for V and 7 bases for J; bases not matched to a gene: 11. The CDR3 is made up of 16 amino acids. Germline-derived CDR1 and CDR2 are SGHRS and YFSETQ. CDR3 protein: CASRIAGGPPNNEQFF. The CDR3, as DNA: TGCGCCAGCAGAATAGCGGGAGGGCCCCCCAATAATGAGCAGTTCTTC.

This clonotype was recorded many times. The V gene is TRBV20-1, the J gene TRBJ2-7, with D hard to call. Trimming shortened V by 2 bases and J by 4 bases, and 12 bases separated the two germline ends. The CDR3 spans 13 residues. Germline CDR1 DFQATT, CDR2 SNEGSKA (reference sequence). CDR3 loop: CSARSGLSYEQYF. CDR3 sequence (DNA): TGCAGTGCTAGATCCGGGTTGAGTTACGAGCAGTACTTC.

About this clonotype itself: Since a much larger clone is just one base distant, this may be a read error. This chain connects TRBV29-1 to TRBJ1-1, with D tentatively TRBD1 (5 bases). Germline assignment: CDR1 SQVTM and CDR2 ANQGSEA. The CDR3 sequence is 13 residues long. The CDR3 protein is CSVARESDTEVFF. The CDR3 bases are TGCAGCGTTGCGCGGGAATCGGACACTGAAGTTTTCTTT.